Listed here are 25 T cell receptor beta chains from one sample, sequenced in a study of cytomegalovirus exposure and HLA in healthy donors. 13 Jbeta primers and 60 Vbeta primers were used for the PCR. Sequenced by immunoSEQ multiplex PCR; TCRdb stores in-frame clones only, minus some. The repertoire consists of about 190,000 clones, with 74% occurring once and the leading ten covering approximately 2.8%. The sample consisted of PBMCs. These receptor sequences come from a woman under 40 in good health and CMV-seropositive.

V and J are TRBV28 and TRBJ2-1; D is unclear. Between the trimmed V and J ends, which lost 1 base and 9 bases, there was a span of 4 bases. This CDR3 is built from 11 residues. From germline, CDR1 is MDHEN and CDR2 SYDVKM. The CDR3 DNA is TGTGCCAGCAGTTTATCGTTTGAGCAGTTCTTC. Its translation: CASSLSFEQFF.

V gene TRBV28 combines with J gene TRBJ2-1; 12 nucleotides match TRBD2. Germline CDR1 reads MDHEN; CDR2 reads SYDVKM. V trimming: 6 bases; J trimming: 4 bases; junction bases outside the gene matches: 4. The CDR3 extends over 15 amino acids. The CDR3: CASSQGTSGYNEQFF. The CDR3 DNA sequence: TGTGCCAGCAGCCAGGGGACTAGCGGGTACAATGAGCAGTTCTTC.

V gene TRBV13 combines with J gene TRBJ2-7; TRBD2 matches 7 bases. The germline V gene has CDR1 PRHDT and CDR2 FYEKMQ (reference sequence). This CDR3 is 15 amino acids long. V shed 2 bases and J 8 bases; nucleotides not matched to a gene: 12. The CDR3 bases are TGTGCCAGCAGCTTACGGCTCGGGACTATTAACCAGCAGTACTTC. It yields the protein CASSLRLGTINQQYF.

In its sample, this clone was seen once. The rearrangement links TRBV28 to TRBJ2-6, with 9 bases fitting TRBD1. V shed 8 bases and J 2 bases; nucleotides not matched to a gene: 4. Germline CDR1 reads MDHEN; CDR2 reads SYDVKM. The CDR3 is made up of 15 amino acids. DNA for the CDR3: TGTGCCAGCTCAGGACAGGGGACTGGGGCCAACGTCCTGACTTTC. Amino acid sequence: CASSGQGTGANVLTF.

This clone came up a few times. This chain connects TRBV4-2 to TRBJ2-2; TRBD2 aligns across 10 bases. The CDR3 spans 16 residues. Germline trimming cut 0 bases from V and 6 bases from J; bases unmatched to any gene: 4. From germline, CDR1 is LGHNA and CDR2 YNFKEQ. This chain's CDR3 is CASSQDASGSPGELFF. The CDR3 bases are TGTGCCAGCAGCCAAGACGCTAGCGGGAGTCCCGGGGAGCTGTTTTTT.

Here the CDR3 reads CATSRDPPSDSYNEQFF. The DNA for the CDR3 is TGTGCCACCAGCAGAGACCCACCCAGCGACTCCTACAATGAGCAGTTCTTC. The V and J genes are TRBV15 and TRBJ2-1; D is uncertain. Germline V gene data show CDR1 as LNHNV and CDR2 as YYDKDF (reference sequence). The CDR3 extends over 17 amino acids. V lost 0 bases, J lost 0 bases, and 12 bases lay in between.

The chain has TRBV28 and TRBJ2-1; weak D call: TRBD2 (6 bases). The CDR3 is made up of 15 amino acids. Germline V gene sequence: CDR1 MDHEN, CDR2 SYDVKM. V was clipped by 2 bases and J by 4 bases, with 12 bases between them. This chain's CDR3 is CASSLDAGRYNEQFF. Written as DNA, the CDR3 is TGTGCCAGCAGTTTAGATGCGGGACGGTACAATGAGCAGTTCTTC.

The chain combines TRBV29-1 with TRBJ2-7, with 7 positions matching TRBD1. Germline loops: CDR1 SQVTM, CDR2 ANQGSEA. V lost 6 bases to trimming and J lost 0 bases; unmatched junction nucleotides: 5. This CDR3 has 13 residues. CDR3 protein: CSVLRGSSYEQYF. Here the CDR3 DNA reads TGCAGCGTCCTCAGGGGGAGCTCCTACGAGCAGTACTTC.

The rearrangement joins TRBV2 to TRBJ2-6; TRBD1 aligns across 10 bases. The CDR3 spans 16 residues. After removal of 5 bases from V and 4 bases from J, the junction contained 5 bases not matched to a gene. Looked up from germline, CDR1 is SNHLY and CDR2 is FYNNEI. CDR3: CASSQDRGSGANVLTF. The CDR3 DNA reads TGTGCCAGCAGTCAGGACAGGGGGAGCGGGGCCAACGTCCTGACTTTC.

This chain joins TRBV10-3 and TRBJ1-2; D uncertain. The CDR3 totals 13 residues. Trimming removed 3 bases from V and 3 bases from J, with 8 bases in between. The V gene's germline CDR1 is ENHRY and CDR2 SYGVKD. The CDR3 region is CAISDPADYGYTF. The DNA of the CDR3 is TGTGCCATCAGTGACCCAGCGGACTATGGCTACACCTTC.

This clone showed up just a few times. The chain is built from TRBV5-1 and TRBJ1-5; 7 bases are shared with TRBD1. Germline lookup yields CDR1 SGHRS and CDR2 YFSETQ. The CDR3 extends over 14 amino acids. V was pared by 5 bases and J by 7 bases, with 9 bases of the junction left unmatched. The CDR3 loop is CASSPTGDGQPQHF. CDR3 nucleotide sequence: TGCGCCAGCAGTCCTACAGGGGATGGCCAGCCCCAGCATTTT.

This chain connects TRBV5-1 to TRBJ2-1, with TRBD2 matching over 8 bases. CDR1 is SGHRS and CDR2 is YFSETQ in the germline V gene. This CDR3 region has 19 residues. V trimming: 4 bases; J trimming: 0 bases; junction bases outside the gene matches: 15. The DNA for the CDR3 is TGCGCCAGCAGCCTAAATCCTCTTAGCGGGGCTCTCTCCTACAATGAGCAGTTCTTC. It encodes CASSLNPLSGALSYNEQFF.

J is TRBJ2-3 and V is TRBV18; D may be TRBD1 (5 bases). There are 14 residues in the CDR3. V shed 0 bases and J shed 4 bases, with 8 bases lying between them. Per germline, CDR1 KGHSH and CDR2 LQKENI. CDR3 in amino acids: CASSPPVGPDTQYF. The CDR3 nucleotides read TGTGCCAGCTCACCACCCGTGGGGCCAGATACGCAGTATTTT.

The table lists this clone with a count of one. The genes are TRBV9 and TRBJ2-5; maybe TRBD2 (6 bases). V lost 4 bases and J lost 11, with 24 bases in between. The CDR3 loop spans 15 amino acids. Per the germline V gene, CDR1 is SGDLS and CDR2 is YYNGEE. The CDR3 is CASSPGGGSTREQYF. The CDR3 DNA reads as TGTGCCAGCAGCCCCGGGGGTGGGTCAACTAGAGAGCAGTACTTC.

The chain joins TRBV10-2 to TRBJ1-1; possibly TRBD1 for D (5 bases). V was pared by 5 bases and J by 0 bases, with 7 bases between. CDR1 is WSHSY, CDR2 SAAADI, per germline. CDR3 length equals 13 residues. CDR3 DNA: TGCGCCAGCAGTAACAGGATGAACACTGAAGCTTTCTTT. It specifies CASSNRMNTEAFF.

The chain couples TRBV27 to TRBJ1-1; D not resolved. Germline lookup yields CDR1 MNHEY and CDR2 SMNVEV (reference sequence). Trimming took off 4 bases at V and 0 bases at J, with 12 bases between the two ends. The CDR3 spans 15 residues. The CDR3 protein is CASSSLREMNTEAFF. CDR3 sequence (DNA): TGTGCCAGCAGTTCCCTTCGAGAAATGAACACTGAAGCTTTCTTT.

This clone showed up just a few times. This chain uses TRBV2 with TRBJ1-5, with 10 bases lining up with TRBD1. Germline trimming cut 4 bases from V and 2 bases from J; bases unmatched to any gene: 2. The CDR3 contains 15 residues. Germline CDR1 is SNHLY and CDR2 is FYNNEI. DNA for the CDR3: TGTGCCAGCAGTGGGGACAGGGGTCGCAATCAGCCCCAGCATTTT. This translates into CASSGDRGRNQPQHF. The full variable domain, completed using reference TRBV2 and TRBJ1-5, is EPEVTQTPSHQVTQMGQEVILRCVPISNHLYFYWYRQILGQKVEFLVSFYNNEISEKSEIFDDQFSVERPDGSNFTLKIRSTKLEDSAMYFCASSGDRGRNQPQHFGDGTRLSIL.

On this clone: Given a much more abundant clone one base away, this may be a read error. The gene calls are TRBV30 and TRBJ1-2, with D perhaps matching TRBD1 (5 bases). The CDR3 extends over 15 amino acids. The germline V and J ends were trimmed by 0 bases and 4 bases, with 15 bases remaining between them. The germline V gene has CDR1 GTSNPN and CDR2 SVGIG (reference sequence). CDR3 in amino acids: CAWSVRTRCGYGYTF. The CDR3 DNA reads TGTGCCTGGAGTGTAAGGACACGGTGCGGCTATGGCTACACCTTC.

V is TRBV29-1 and J is TRBJ2-5, with D possibly TRBD2 on 7 matching bases. The CDR3 is 18 residues long. Germline CDR1 and CDR2: SQVTM and ANQGSEA. Trimming took 0 bases from V and 2 from J, leaving 22 bases between them. CDR3 in amino acids: CSVEDQWGREGGQETQYF. The CDR3 DNA follows: TGCAGCGTTGAAGATCAGTGGGGGAGAGAGGGGGGGCAAGAGACCCAGTACTTC.

This chain connects TRBV7-6 to TRBJ2-1; weak D call: TRBD1 (7 bases). The germline V gene encodes CDR1 SGHVS and CDR2 FNYEAQ. CDR3 length: 14 amino acids. With 9 bases removed from V and 3 bases from J, the gap between germline ends came to 15 bases. The DNA for the CDR3 is TGTGCCAGTGGCGGGACAGCGTACTACAATGAGCAGTTCTTC. The encoded protein is CASGGTAYYNEQFF. The entire variable domain, with the rest obtained from reference TRBV7-6 and TRBJ2-1, is as follows: GAGVSQSPRYKVTKRGQDVALRCDPISGHVSLYWYRQALGQGPEFLTYFNYEAQQDKSGLPNDRFSAERPEGSISTLTIQRTEQRDSAMYRCASGGTAYYNEQFFGPGTRLTVL.

This chain links TRBV5-1 with TRBJ1-2; possibly TRBD1 for D (5 bases). Trimming took off 1 base at V and 3 bases at J, with 10 bases between the two ends. The CDR3 consists of 14 residues. Germline V gene data show CDR1 as SGHRS and CDR2 as YFSETQ. In nucleotides, the CDR3 is TGCGCCAGCAGCTTGACCGCGGGGGACTATGGCTACACCTTC. Its protein product is CASSLTAGDYGYTF.

The J gene is TRBJ1-4, the V gene TRBV28; D gene uncertain. Germline lookup yields CDR1 MDHEN and CDR2 SYDVKM. Trimming stripped 4 bases from V and 8 bases from J, with 14 bases between. This CDR3 is built from 14 residues. CDR3 in DNA: TGTGCCAGCAGTTCCCCGGAGGTTCGGGAAAAACTGTTTTTT. It yields the protein CASSSPEVREKLFF.

The CDR3 spells CASSSKREVYNEQFF. For the CDR3, the DNA is TGTGCCAGCAGTTCAAAGCGGGAGGTCTACAATGAGCAGTTCTTC. This chain links TRBV27 with TRBJ2-1; 9 bases line up with TRBD2. V gave up 4 bases and J gave up 3 bases; unmatched junction bases: 4. Germline CDR1 reads MNHEY; CDR2 reads SMNVEV (reference sequence). This CDR3 spans 15 amino acids.

The V gene is TRBV5-1, the J gene TRBJ2-5; weak D call: TRBD2 (5 bases). The CDR3 sequence is 16 residues long. Germline CDR1 SGHRS, CDR2 YFSETQ. V lost 0 bases, J lost 5 bases, and 17 bases lay in between. This CDR3 reads CASSLGGAARTETQYF. As DNA, the CDR3 is TGCGCCAGCAGCTTGGGGGGAGCGGCCCGGACGGAGACCCAGTACTTC.

The chain is built from TRBV7-9 and TRBJ1-5; D ambiguous. V lost 8 bases and J lost 1, with 6 bases in between. The CDR3 consists of 12 residues. Germline CDR1 reads SEHNR; CDR2 reads FQNEAQ (reference sequence). CDR3 protein: CASEGSNQPQHF. The CDR3 DNA reads TGTGCCAGCGAGGGAAGCAATCAGCCCCAGCATTTT. Full variable domain (outside the CDR3, taken from reference TRBV7-9 and TRBJ1-5): DTGVSQNPRHKITKRGQNVTFRCDPISEHNRLYWYRQTLGQGPEFLTYFQNEAQLEKSRLLSDRFSAERPKGSFSTLEIQRTEQGDSAMYLCASEGSNQPQHFGDGTRLSIL.